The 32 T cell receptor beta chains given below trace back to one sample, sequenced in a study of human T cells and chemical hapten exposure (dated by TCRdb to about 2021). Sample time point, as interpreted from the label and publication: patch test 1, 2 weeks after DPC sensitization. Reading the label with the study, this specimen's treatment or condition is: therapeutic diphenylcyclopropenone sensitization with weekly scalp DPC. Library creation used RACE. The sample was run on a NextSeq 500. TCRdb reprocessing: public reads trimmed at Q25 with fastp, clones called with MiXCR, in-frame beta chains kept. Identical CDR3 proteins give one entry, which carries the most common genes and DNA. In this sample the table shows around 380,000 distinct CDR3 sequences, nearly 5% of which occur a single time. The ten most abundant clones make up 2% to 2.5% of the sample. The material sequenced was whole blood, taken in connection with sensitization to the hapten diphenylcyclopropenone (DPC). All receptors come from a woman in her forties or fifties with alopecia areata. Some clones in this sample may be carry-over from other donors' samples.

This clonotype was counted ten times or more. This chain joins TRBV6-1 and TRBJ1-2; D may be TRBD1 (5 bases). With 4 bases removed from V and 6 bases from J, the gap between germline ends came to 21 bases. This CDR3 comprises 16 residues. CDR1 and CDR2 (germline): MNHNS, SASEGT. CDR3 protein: CASSALDPPGRNGYTF. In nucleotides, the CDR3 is TGTGCCAGCAGTGCCCTCGACCCCCCAGGGAGGAATGGCTACACCTTC.

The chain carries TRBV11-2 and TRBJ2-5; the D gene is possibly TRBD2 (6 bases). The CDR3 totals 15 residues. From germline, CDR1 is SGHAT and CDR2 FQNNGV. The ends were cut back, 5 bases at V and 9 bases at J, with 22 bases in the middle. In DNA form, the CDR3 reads TGTGCCAGCAGCCCCCCGGGGGTGGGCCTAAAGGCCCAGTACTTC. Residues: CASSPPGVGLKAQYF.

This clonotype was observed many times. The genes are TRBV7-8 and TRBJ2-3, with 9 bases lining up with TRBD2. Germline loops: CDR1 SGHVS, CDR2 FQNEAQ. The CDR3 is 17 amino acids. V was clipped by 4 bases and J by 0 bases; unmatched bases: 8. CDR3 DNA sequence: TGTGCCAGCAGCTCCGGGGCGGGAGGGACTAGCACAGATACGCAGTATTTT. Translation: CASSSGAGGTSTDTQYF.

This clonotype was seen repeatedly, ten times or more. The CDR3 DNA is TGCAGCGTTGAAGGTTGGGGGACTCAATTTAGCTCCTACAATGAGCAGTTCTTC. Translated: CSVEGWGTQFSSYNEQFF. This rearrangement joins TRBV29-1 to TRBJ2-1, with D maybe TRBD2 (6 bases). Trimming stripped 1 base from V and 0 bases from J, with 19 bases between. The germline CDR1 and CDR2 sequences are SQVTM and ANQGSEA. This CDR3 region has 18 residues.

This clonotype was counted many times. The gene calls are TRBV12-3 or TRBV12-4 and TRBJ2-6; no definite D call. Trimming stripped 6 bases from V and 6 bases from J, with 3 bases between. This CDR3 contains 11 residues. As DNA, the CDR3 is TGTGCCAGCAGGTTGGCCAACGTCCTGACTTTC. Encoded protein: CASRLANVLTF.

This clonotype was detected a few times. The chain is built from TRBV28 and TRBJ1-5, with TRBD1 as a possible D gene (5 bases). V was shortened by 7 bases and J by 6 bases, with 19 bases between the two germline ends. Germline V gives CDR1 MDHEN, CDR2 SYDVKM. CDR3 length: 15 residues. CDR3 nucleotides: TGTGCCAGCAAACTACAGTGGACATTAGGTCAGCCCCAGCATTTT. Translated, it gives CASKLQWTLGQPQHF.

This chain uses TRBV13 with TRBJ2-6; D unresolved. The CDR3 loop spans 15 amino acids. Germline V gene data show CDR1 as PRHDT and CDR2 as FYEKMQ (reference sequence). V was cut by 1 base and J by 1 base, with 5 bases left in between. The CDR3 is CASSLVESGANVLTF. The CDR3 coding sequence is TGTGCCAGCAGCTTAGTAGAATCTGGGGCCAACGTCCTGACTTTC.

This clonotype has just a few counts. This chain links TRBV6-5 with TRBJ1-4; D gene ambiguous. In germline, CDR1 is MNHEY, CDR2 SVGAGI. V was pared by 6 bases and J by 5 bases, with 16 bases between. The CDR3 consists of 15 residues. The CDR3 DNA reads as TGTGCCAGCAGATCAGATGCAAGGAGAAATGAAAAACTGTTTTTT. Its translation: CASRSDARRNEKLFF.

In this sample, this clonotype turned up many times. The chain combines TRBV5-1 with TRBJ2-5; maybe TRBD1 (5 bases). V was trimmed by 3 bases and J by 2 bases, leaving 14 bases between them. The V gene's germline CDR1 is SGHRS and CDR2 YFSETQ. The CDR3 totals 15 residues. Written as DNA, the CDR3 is TGCGCCAGCAGCTACGGACACCAAACGCAAGAGACCCAGTACTTC. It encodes CASSYGHQTQETQYF.

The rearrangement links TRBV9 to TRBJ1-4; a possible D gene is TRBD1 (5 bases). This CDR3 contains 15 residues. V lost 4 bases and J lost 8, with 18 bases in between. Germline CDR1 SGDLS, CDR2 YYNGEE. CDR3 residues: CASSFRDGRGEKLFF. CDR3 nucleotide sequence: TGTGCCAGCAGCTTCCGGGACGGACGGGGAGAAAAACTGTTTTTT.

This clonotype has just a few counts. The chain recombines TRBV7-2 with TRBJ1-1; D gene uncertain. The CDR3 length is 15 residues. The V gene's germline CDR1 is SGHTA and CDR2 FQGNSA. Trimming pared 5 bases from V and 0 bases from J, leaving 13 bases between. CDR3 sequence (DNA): TGTGCCAGCAGCCTTAAGGCGGGGTTGAACACTGAAGCTTTCTTT. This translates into CASSLKAGLNTEAFF.

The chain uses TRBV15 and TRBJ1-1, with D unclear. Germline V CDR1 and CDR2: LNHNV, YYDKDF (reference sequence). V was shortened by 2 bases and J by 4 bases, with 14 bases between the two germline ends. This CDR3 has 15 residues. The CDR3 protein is CATSRSLKDGTEAFF. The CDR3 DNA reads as TGTGCCACCAGCAGATCCTTGAAGGATGGCACTGAAGCTTTCTTT.

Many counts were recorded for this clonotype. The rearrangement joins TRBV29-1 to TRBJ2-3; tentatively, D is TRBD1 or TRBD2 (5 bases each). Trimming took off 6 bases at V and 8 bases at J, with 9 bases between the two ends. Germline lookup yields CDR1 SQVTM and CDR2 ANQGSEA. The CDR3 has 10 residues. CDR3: CSVRGTTQYF. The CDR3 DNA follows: TGCAGCGTACGAGGGACTACGCAGTATTTT.

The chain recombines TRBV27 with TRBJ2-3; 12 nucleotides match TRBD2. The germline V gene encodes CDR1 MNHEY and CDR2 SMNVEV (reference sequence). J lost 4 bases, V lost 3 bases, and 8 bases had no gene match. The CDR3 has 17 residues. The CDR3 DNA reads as TGTGCCAGCAGTTTCTCACAGACTAGCGGGAGCTCAGATACGCAGTATTTT. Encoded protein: CASSFSQTSGSSDTQYF.

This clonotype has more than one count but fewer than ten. CDR3: CASSFPPVGRDLNTEAFF. The CDR3 bases are TGTGCCAGCAGTTTCCCCCCCGTCGGACGCGACCTGAACACTGAAGCTTTCTTT. V and J are TRBV28 and TRBJ1-1; no definite D call. From germline, CDR1 is MDHEN and CDR2 SYDVKM. The CDR3 totals 18 residues. V dropped 3 bases and J dropped 0 bases, with 20 bases sitting between them.

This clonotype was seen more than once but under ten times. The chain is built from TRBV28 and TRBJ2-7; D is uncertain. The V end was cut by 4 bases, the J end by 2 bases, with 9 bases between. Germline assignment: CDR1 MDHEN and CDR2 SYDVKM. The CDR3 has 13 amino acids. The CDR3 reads CASSSQPPYEQYF. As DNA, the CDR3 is TGTGCCAGCAGTTCCCAGCCTCCCTACGAGCAGTACTTC.

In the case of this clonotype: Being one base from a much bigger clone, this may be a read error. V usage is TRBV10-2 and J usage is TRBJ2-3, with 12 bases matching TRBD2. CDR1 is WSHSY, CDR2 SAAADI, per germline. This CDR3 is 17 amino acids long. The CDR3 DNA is TGCGCCAGCACGAGACTAGCGGGAGATCATAACACAGATACGCAGAATTTT. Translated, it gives CASTRLAGDHNTDTQNF.

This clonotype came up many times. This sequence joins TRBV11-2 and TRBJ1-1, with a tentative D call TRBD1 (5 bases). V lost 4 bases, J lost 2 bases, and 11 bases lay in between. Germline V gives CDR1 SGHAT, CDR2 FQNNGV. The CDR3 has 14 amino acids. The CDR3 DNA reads TGTGCCAGCAGCTGGGGACGGAGTAACACTGAAGCTTTCTTT. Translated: CASSWGRSNTEAFF.

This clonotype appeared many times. The CDR3 spells CASSFISGREGETQYF. The CDR3 DNA sequence: TGTGCCAGCAGCTTCATTAGCGGGAGAGAGGGAGAGACCCAGTACTTC. The chain carries TRBV7-9 and TRBJ2-5; 9 bases line up with TRBD2. The germline CDR1 and CDR2 sequences are SEHNR and FQNEAQ (reference sequence). The CDR3 sequence is 16 residues long. The J segment lost 4 bases and the V segment lost 3 bases, leaving 9 bases of the junction unmatched.

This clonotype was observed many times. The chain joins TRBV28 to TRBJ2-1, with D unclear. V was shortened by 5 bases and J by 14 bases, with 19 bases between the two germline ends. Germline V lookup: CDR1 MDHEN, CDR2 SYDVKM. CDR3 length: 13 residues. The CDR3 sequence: CASSPSRSRVKFF. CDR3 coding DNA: TGTGCCAGCAGTCCGAGTCGCTCCCGGGTCAAGTTCTTC.

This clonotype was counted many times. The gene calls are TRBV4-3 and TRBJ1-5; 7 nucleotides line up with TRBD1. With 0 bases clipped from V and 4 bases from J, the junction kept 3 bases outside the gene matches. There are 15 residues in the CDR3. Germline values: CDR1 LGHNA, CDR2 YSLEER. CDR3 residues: CASSQDSGQNQPQHF. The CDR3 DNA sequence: TGCGCCAGCAGCCAAGATTCGGGACAGAATCAGCCCCAGCATTTT.

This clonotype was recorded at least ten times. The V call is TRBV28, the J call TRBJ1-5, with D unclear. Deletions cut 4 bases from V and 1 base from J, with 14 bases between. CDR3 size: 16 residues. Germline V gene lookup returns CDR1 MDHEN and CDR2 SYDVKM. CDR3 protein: CASSSSLLGSNQPQHF. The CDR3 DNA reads TGTGCCAGCAGTTCCTCCCTTTTGGGGAGCAATCAGCCCCAGCATTTT.

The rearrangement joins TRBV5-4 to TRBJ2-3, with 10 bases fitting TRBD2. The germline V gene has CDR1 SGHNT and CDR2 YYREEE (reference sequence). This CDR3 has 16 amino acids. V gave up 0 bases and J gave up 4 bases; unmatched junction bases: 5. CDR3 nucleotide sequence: TGTGCCAGCAGCTTGGAACCTAGCGGGGGATCAGATACGCAGTATTTT. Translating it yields CASSLEPSGGSDTQYF.

CDR3 sequence: CASSPGTGGPGGYTF. The CDR3 nucleotides are TGTGCCAGCAGTCCTGGGACAGGGGGTCCGGGCGGCTACACCTTC. This chain links TRBV5-6 with TRBJ1-2; 11 nucleotides agree with TRBD1. V dropped 5 bases and J dropped 8; count of bases not matched to a gene: 11. Per the germline V gene, CDR1 is SGHDT and CDR2 is YYEEEE. The CDR3 is 15 residues long.

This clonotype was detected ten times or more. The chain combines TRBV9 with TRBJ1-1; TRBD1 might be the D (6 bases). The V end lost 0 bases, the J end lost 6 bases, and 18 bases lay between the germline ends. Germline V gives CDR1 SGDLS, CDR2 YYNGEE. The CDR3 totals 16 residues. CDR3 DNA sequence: TGTGCCAGCAGCGTAGGACAGGAAGTTTTTGGGGCTGAAGCTTTCTTT. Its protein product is CASSVGQEVFGAEAFF.

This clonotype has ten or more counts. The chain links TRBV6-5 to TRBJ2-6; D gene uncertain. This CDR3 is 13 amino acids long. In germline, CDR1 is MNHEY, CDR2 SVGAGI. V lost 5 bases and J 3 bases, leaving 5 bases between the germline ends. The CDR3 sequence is CASSRSGANVLTF. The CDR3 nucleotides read TGTGCCAGCAGTCGAAGTGGGGCCAACGTCCTGACTTTC.

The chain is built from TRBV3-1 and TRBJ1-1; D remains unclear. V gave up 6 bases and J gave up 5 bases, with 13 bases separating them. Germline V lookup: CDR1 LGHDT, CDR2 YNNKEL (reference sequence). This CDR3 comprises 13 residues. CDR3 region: CASRDGERTEAFF. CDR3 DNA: TGTGCCAGCAGGGACGGTGAAAGGACTGAAGCTTTCTTT.

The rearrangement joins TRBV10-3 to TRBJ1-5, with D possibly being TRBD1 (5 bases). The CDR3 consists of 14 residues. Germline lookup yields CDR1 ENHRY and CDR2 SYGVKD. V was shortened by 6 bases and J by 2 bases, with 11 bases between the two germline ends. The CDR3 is CAIRGEEGNQPQHF. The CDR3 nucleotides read TGTGCCATCAGGGGGGAGGAGGGCAATCAGCCCCAGCATTTT.

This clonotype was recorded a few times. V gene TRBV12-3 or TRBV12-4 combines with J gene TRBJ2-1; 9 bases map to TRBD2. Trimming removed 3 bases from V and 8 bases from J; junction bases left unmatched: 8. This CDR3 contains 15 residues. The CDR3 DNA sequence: TGTGCCAGCAGTTTTGGGGCTAGCGGGGTCGATGAGCAGTTCTTC. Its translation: CASSFGASGVDEQFF.

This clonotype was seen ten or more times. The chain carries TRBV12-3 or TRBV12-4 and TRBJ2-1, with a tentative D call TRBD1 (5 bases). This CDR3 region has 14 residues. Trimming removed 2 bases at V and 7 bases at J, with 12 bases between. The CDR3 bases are TGTGCCAGCAGTTTATTGGGGCACCATAATGAGCAGTTCTTC. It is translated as CASSLLGHHNEQFF.

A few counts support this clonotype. For the CDR3, the DNA is TGTGCCAGCAGCTTAGGGGGACTAGCGGGAGCCGATACGCAGTATTTT. The encoded protein is CASSLGGLAGADTQYF. This chain links TRBV11-2 with TRBJ2-3; TRBD2 aligns across 14 bases. CDR3 length: 16 amino acids. After removal of 1 base from V and 6 bases from J, the junction contained 3 bases not matched to a gene. The germline V gene encodes CDR1 SGHAT and CDR2 FQNNGV.

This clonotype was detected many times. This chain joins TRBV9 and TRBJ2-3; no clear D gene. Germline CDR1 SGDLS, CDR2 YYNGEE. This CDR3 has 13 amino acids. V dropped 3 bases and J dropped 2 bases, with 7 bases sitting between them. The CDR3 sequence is CASSERATDTQYF. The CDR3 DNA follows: TGTGCCAGCAGCGAGAGAGCCACAGATACGCAGTATTTT.